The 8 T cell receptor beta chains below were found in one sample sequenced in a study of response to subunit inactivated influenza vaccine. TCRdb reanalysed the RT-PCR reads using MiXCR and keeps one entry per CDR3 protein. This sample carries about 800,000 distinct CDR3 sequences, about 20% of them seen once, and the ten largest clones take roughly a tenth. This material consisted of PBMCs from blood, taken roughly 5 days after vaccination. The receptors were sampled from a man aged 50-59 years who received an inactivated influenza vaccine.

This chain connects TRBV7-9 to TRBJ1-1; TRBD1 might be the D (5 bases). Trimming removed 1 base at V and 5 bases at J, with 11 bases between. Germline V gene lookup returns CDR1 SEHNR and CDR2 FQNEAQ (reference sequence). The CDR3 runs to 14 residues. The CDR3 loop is CASSLVQEGTEAFF. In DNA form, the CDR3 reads TGTGCCAGCAGCTTAGTCCAAGAGGGGACTGAAGCTTTCTTT.

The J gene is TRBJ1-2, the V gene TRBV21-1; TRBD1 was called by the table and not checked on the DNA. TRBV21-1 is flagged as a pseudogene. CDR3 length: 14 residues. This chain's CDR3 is CASNDRGSNYGYTF. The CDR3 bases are TGTGCCAGCAATGACAGGGGATCTAACTATGGCTACACCTTC.

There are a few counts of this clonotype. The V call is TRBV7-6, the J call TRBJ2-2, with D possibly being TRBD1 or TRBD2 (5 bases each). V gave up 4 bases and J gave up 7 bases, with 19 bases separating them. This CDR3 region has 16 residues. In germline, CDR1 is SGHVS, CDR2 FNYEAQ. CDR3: CASSSTSSGRDGELFF. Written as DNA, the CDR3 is TGTGCCAGCAGCTCAACGTCCTCGGGGCGAGACGGGGAGCTGTTTTTT.

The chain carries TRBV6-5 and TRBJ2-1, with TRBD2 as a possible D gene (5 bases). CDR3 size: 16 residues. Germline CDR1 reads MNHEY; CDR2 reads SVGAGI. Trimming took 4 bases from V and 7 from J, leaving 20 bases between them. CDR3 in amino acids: CASSSRPGFLWNEQFF. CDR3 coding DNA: TGTGCCAGCAGTTCACGGCCGGGGTTTTTGTGGAATGAGCAGTTCTTC.

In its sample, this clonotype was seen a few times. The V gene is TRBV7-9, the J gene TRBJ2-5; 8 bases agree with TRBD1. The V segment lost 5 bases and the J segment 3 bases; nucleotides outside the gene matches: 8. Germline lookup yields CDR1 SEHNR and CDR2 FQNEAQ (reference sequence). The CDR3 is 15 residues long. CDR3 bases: TGTGCCAGCAGCCCACGGACAGGGCAGAAAGAGACCCAGTACTTC. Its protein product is CASSPRTGQKETQYF.

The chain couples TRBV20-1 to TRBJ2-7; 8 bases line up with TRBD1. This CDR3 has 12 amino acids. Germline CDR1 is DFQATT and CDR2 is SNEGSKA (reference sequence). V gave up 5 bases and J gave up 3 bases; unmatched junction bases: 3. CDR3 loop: CSAGGTGYEQYF. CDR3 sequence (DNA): TGCAGTGCTGGAGGGACAGGCTACGAGCAGTACTTC.

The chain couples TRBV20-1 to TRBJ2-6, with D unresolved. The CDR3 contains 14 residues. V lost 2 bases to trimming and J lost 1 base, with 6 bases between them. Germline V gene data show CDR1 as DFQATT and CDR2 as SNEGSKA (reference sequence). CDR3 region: CSARTQSGANVLTF. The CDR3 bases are TGCAGTGCTAGAACCCAGTCTGGGGCCAACGTCCTGACTTTC.

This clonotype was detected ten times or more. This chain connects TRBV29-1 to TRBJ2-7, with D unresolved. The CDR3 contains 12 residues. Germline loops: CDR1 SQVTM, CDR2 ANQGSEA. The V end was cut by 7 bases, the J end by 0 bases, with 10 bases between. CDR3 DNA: TGCAGCGGAAAGACCAGCTCCTACGAGCAGTACTTC. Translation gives CSGKTSSYEQYF.